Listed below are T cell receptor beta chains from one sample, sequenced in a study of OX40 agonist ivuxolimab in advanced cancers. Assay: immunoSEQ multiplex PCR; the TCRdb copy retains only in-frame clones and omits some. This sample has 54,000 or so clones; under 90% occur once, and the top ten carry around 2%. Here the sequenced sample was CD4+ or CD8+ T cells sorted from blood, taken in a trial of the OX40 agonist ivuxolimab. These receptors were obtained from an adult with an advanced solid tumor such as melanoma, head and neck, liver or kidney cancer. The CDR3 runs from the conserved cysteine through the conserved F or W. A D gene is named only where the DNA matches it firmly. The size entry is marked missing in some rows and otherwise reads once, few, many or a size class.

CASSQTRGATNEKLFF | TGCGCCAGCAGCCAAACTCGTGGGGCAACTAATGAAAAACTGTTTTTT | TRBJ1-4 | . | TRBV4-1 | .
CASSLVVGLAGESSYNEQFF | TGCGCCAGCAGCTTGGTTGTGGGACTAGCGGGAGAAAGCTCCTACAATGAGCAGTTCTTC | TRBJ2-1 | TRBD2 | TRBV5-1 | .
CASSLADLKGGYEQYF | TGTGCCAGCAGCTTGGCCGACCTAAAAGGGGGTTACGAGCAGTACTTC | TRBJ2-7 | . | TRBV5-5 | .
CASNLQGRATGELFF | TGTGCCAGCAATCTACAGGGGAGAGCCACCGGGGAGCTGTTTTTT | TRBJ2-2 | TRBD1 | TRBV2 | once
CASSEGENTEAFF | TGTGCCAGCAGTGAGGGGGAGAACACTGAAGCTTTCTTT | TRBJ1-1 | . | TRBV6-4 | .
CSGQIEETQYF | TGCAGTGGCCAAATTGAGGAGACCCAGTACTTC | TRBJ2-5 | . | TRBV20-1 | .
CASSSGTNNEQFF | TGTGCCAGCAGTAGCGGAACCAACAATGAGCAGTTCTTC | TRBJ2-1 | . | TRBV28 | .
CASSLGQGNTEAFF | TGTGCCAGCAGCCTGGGACAGGGCAACACTGAAGCTTTCTTT | TRBJ1-1 | TRBD1 | TRBV11-2 | .
CSAELADTQYF | TGCAGTGCTGAACTAGCAGATACGCAGTATTTT | TRBJ2-3 | . | TRBV20-1 | .
CASSVALRRGGGNEQFF | TGTGCCAGCAGCGTAGCTTTGAGGAGGGGGGGCGGAAATGAGCAGTTCTTC | TRBJ2-1 | . | TRBV9 | .
CAAEGVGYTF | TGTGCCGCTGAAGGGGTTGGCTACACCTTC | TRBJ1-2 | . | TRBV30 | few
CASSLVVGGYTF | TGTGCCAGCAGCTTAGTAGTCGGGGGCTACACCTTC | TRBJ1-2 | . | TRBV7-2 | .
CASSEVGGLEQYF | TGTGCCAGCAGTGAAGTAGGAGGGCTCGAGCAGTACTTC | TRBJ2-7 | . | TRBV6-1 | .
CAIRGQGDTYEQYF | TGTGCCATCAGGGGACAGGGCGATACCTACGAGCAGTACTTC | TRBJ2-7 | TRBD1 | TRBV10-3 | .
CASRLLAGAGELFF | TGTGCCAGCAGACTTCTAGCGGGAGCCGGGGAGCTGTTTTTT | TRBJ2-2 | TRBD2 | TRBV2 | .
CASSLVEYSNQPQHF | TGTGCCAGCAGTTTGGTAGAATATAGCAATCAGCCCCAGCATTTT | TRBJ1-5 | . | TRBV28 | .